This TCR beta chain was sequenced for a study of blood T cell repertoires in COVID-19. Study summary: The study drew acute and convalescent COVID-19 samples from the United States, Italy and Spain. The analysed material was cDNA or gDNA that came from T cells, B-cell-depleted T cells, or PBMCs.

Per the original methods: Amplification of reference gene primers was used by the study to estimate nucleated cell counts. Clones were sequenced by immunoSEQ multiplex PCR, and TCRdb holds only the in-frame ones, with some missing. V and J calls and clone size are as listed in that table; D and trimming were resolved from the DNA. Of about 110,000 clones listed, almost 80% are singletons. Trimming removed 5 bases from V and 6 bases from J, with 13 bases in between. The CDR3 has 13 residues. Germline-derived CDR1 and CDR2 are ENHRY and SYGVKD. This TCR was sampled from a woman of 80 years or more with active or convalescent COVID-19. Material: peripheral blood. The V gene is TRBV10-3, the J gene TRBJ1-1, with a possible D match to TRBD1 (6 bases). CDR3 in DNA: TGTGCCATCAGTAGCGGGGGGCTCTCTGAAGCTTTCTTT. Residues: CAISSGGLSEAFF.